This TCR beta chain was recovered during a study of blood T cell repertoires in COVID-19. As for the study in general: COVID-19 samples from acute and convalescent phases originated in the United States, Italy and Spain. From T cells, B-cell-depleted T cells, or PBMCs came the material, which was cDNA or gDNA.

In the original workflow: Cell counts per sample came from amplifying reference gene primers. Profiled with immunoSEQ multiplex PCR; TCRdb holds only in-frame clones, not every one. D and trimming come from the DNA, and the V and J calls and clone size come from that table. Of around 84,000 clones in the sample, 83% were seen once. The germline V gene has CDR1 SGHAT and CDR2 FQDESV (reference sequence). The germline V and J ends were trimmed by 2 bases and 4 bases, with 14 bases remaining between them. The CDR3 spans 15 residues. The receptor was derived from an older man with active or convalescent COVID-19. Sequenced: peripheral blood. The chain joins TRBV11-1 to TRBJ1-2; D ambiguous. The CDR3 region has the DNA TGTGCCAGCAGCTTATTTCGCGGCAGCTCCTATGGCTACACCTTC. Translated: CASSLFRGSSYGYTF.